This section outlines one TCR beta chain sequence together with its context. As yet, its antigen is unknown. This sample was taken from a study of shared clonotypes between healthy human individuals. Study background: Per donor, three plates held CD4 naive cells, three held CD4 memory, two held CD8 naive and one held CD8 memory.

The CDR3 covers 16 residues. Looked up from germline, CDR1 is SEHNR and CDR2 is FQNEAQ (reference sequence). Trimming removed 1 base from V and 0 bases from J, with 12 bases in between. Study results and limitations: Rarefaction demonstrated incomplete sorted-subset sequencing despite large depth.

Assay used: immunoSEQ multiplex PCR; TCRdb lists only in-frame clones, some missing. The data show about 2.1 million clones, around 93% seen once. CD45RO-negative, CCR7-selected cells formed the naive CD8 fraction, which excluded terminally differentiated effector memory CD45RA+ cells. Each donor was a Caucasian adult residing in Nashville, Tennessee. The chain carries TRBV7-9 and TRBJ1-2, with D perhaps TRBD1 (5 bases). The specimen was naive CD8+ T cells from PBMCs. This receptor was obtained from a man aged 18 to 29 in good health. Some clones in this sample may be carry-over from other donors' samples. In DNA, the CDR3 is TGTGCCAGCAGCTTAGTTGGGGGTTTTACTAACTATGGCTACACCTTC. Translating gives CASSLVGGFTNYGYTF.